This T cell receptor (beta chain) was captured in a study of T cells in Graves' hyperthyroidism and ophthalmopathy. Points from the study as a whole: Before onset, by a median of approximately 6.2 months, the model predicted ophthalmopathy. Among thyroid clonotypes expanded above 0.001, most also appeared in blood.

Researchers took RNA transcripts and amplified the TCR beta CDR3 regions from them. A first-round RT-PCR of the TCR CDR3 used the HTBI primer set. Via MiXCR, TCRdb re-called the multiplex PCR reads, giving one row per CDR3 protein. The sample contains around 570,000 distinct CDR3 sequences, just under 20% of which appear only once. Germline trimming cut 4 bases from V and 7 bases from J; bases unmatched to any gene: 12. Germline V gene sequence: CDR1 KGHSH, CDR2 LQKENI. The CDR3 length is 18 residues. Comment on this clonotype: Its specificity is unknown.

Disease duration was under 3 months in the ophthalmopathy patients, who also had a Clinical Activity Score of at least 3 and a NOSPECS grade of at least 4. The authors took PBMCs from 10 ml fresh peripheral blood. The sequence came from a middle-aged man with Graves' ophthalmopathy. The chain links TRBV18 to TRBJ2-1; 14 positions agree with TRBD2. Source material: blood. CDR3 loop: CASSLIPGLAGESNEQFF. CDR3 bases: TGTGCCAGCTCACTAATTCCGGGACTAGCGGGGGAGAGTAATGAGCAGTTCTTC. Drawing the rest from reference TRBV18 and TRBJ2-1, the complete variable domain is NAGVMQNPRHLVRRRGQEARLRCSPMKGHSHVYWYRQLPEEGLKFMVYLQKENIIDESGMPKERFSAEFPKEGPSILRIQQVVRGDSAAYFCASSLIPGLAGESNEQFFGPGTRLTVL.